The next 12 T cell receptor beta chains were all read from a single sample in a study of blood T cell repertoires in COVID-19. Profiling relied on immunoSEQ multiplex PCR, and the TCRdb table lists in-frame clones only, not all of them. The table lists approximately 100,000 clones, around 84% of them singletons. What was sequenced was peripheral blood. These receptors were collected from a woman aged 55 to 70 with acute or convalescent COVID-19.

The chain couples TRBV2 to TRBJ1-2; 10 bases are shared with TRBD1. This CDR3 has 14 amino acids. CDR1 is SNHLY, CDR2 FYNNEI, per germline. V dropped 8 bases and J dropped 8; count of bases not matched to a gene: 11. CDR3 in DNA: TGTGCCAGCCAGCAGGGGGACAGGGGTTGGGGCTACACCTTC. Its translation: CASQQGDRGWGYTF.

The J gene is TRBJ2-3, the V gene TRBV6-1; a weak D match, TRBD2 (6 bases). Germline V CDR1 and CDR2: MNHNS, SASEGT. The CDR3 runs 16 residues. Trimming left V 4 bases short and J 3 bases short, with 17 bases between. This chain's CDR3 is CASSAGLSGGTDTQYF. The CDR3 bases are TGTGCCAGCAGTGCAGGACTAAGCGGTGGAACAGATACGCAGTATTTT.

This clone has only one observation. The chain links TRBV7-2 to TRBJ1-4; D is ambiguous. V was cut by 3 bases and J by 6 bases, with 11 bases left in between. This CDR3 contains 14 residues. Germline CDR1 reads SGHTA; CDR2 reads FQGNSA. CDR3 sequence reads: CASSLMRGDEKLFF. CDR3 bases: TGTGCCAGCAGCTTGATGCGGGGAGATGAAAAACTGTTTTTT.

This clone showed up just a few times. The chain is built from TRBV2 and TRBJ2-7; 8 bases match TRBD2. The germline CDR1 and CDR2 sequences are SNHLY and FYNNEI. There are 15 residues in the CDR3. V lost 6 bases and J lost 4; bases outside the gene matches: 11. This chain's CDR3 is CASRESGGSYYEQYF. The CDR3, as DNA: TGTGCCAGCAGAGAAAGCGGGGGATCCTATTACGAGCAGTACTTC.

This clone showed up just once. J is TRBJ1-5 and V is TRBV6-6; TRBD1 agrees at 7 bases. Trimming cost V 2 bases and J 4 bases; bases outside gene matches: 2. The CDR3 is 14 residues long. Germline V gives CDR1 MNHNY, CDR2 SVGAGI (reference sequence). The CDR3 sequence is CASSYPGQNQPQHF. CDR3 sequence (DNA): TGTGCCAGCAGTTACCCGGGACAGAATCAGCCCCAGCATTTT.

This clone came up a few times. The CDR3 is CASSLAGGEKFF. CDR3 nucleotide sequence: TGTGCCAGCAGCCTTGCAGGGGGCGAAAAATTCTTC. V is TRBV7-3 and J is TRBJ2-1; 8 nucleotides match TRBD1. The CDR3 contains 12 residues. The V gene's germline CDR1 is SGHTA and CDR2 FQGTGA. V dropped 5 bases and J dropped 16; count of bases not matched to a gene: 10.

The CDR3 protein is CASRQGAGQPQHF. The CDR3 DNA reads TGTGCCAGCCGCCAGGGGGCTGGTCAGCCCCAGCATTTT. This rearrangement joins TRBV2 to TRBJ1-5; 8 positions match TRBD1. V was clipped by 8 bases and J by 6 bases; unmatched bases: 6. There are 13 residues in the CDR3. Germline V gene data show CDR1 as SNHLY and CDR2 as FYNNEI.

The chain uses TRBV7-3 and TRBJ2-2; 8 positions agree with TRBD2. Unmatched junction bases numbered 12, after V lost 5 bases and J lost 4 bases. The CDR3 has 17 amino acids. Germline V gives CDR1 SGHTA, CDR2 FQGTGA. CDR3 sequence: CASSLNPGGPVTGELFF. In nucleotides, the CDR3 is TGTGCCAGCAGCCTGAACCCGGGGGGGCCGGTCACCGGGGAGCTGTTTTTT. The entire variable domain, with the rest obtained from reference TRBV7-3 and TRBJ2-2, is as follows: GAGVSQTPSNKVTEKGKYVELRCDPISGHTALYWYRQSLGQGPEFLIYFQGTGAADDSGLPNDRFFAVRPEGSVSTLKIQRTERGDSAVYLCASSLNPGGPVTGELFFGEGSRLTVL.

This clone was detected only a few times. The chain links TRBV14 to TRBJ1-6; TRBD1 agrees at 10 bases. The germline V gene encodes CDR1 SGHDN and CDR2 FVKESK. The junction had 9 bases not matched to a gene; V was cut back by 5 bases and J by 8 bases. The CDR3 has 16 residues. The CDR3 nucleotides are TGTGCCAGCAGCTCGATCCGGGACAGGGGTGATTCACCCCTCCACTTT. Its protein product is CASSSIRDRGDSPLHF.

The V gene is TRBV18, the J gene TRBJ2-2; D is perhaps TRBD1 (6 bases). The CDR3 contains 16 residues. Germline values: CDR1 KGHSH, CDR2 LQKENI. Between the trimmed V and J ends, which lost 2 bases and 4 bases, there was a span of 14 bases. CDR3 in amino acids: CASSPTADSATGELFF. Here the CDR3 DNA reads TGTGCCAGCTCACCAACGGCGGACAGTGCCACCGGGGAGCTGTTTTTT.

The chain has TRBV28 and TRBJ1-2, with 10 positions matching TRBD1. The CDR3 loop spans 15 amino acids. The V gene end was trimmed by 10 bases and the J gene end by 9 bases; junction bases not matched to a gene: 17. The germline V gene has CDR1 MDHEN and CDR2 SYDVKM. The CDR3, as DNA: TGTGCCACCTCAAGACAGGGGGCTTTGAATAGAAGCTACACCTTC. It translates to CATSRQGALNRSYTF.

The sample holds a few counts of this clone. The rearrangement joins TRBV2 to TRBJ1-1; a possible D gene is TRBD1 (6 bases). CDR3 length: 13 amino acids. Germline V lookup: CDR1 SNHLY, CDR2 FYNNEI. V lost 8 bases, J lost 4 bases, and 14 bases lay in between. For the CDR3, the DNA is TGTGCCAGCTCCAGAACAGGGTCCACTGAAGCTTTCTTT. It encodes CASSRTGSTEAFF.